Here is one TCR beta chain with its context. The antigen remains undetermined. This CDR3 spans 13 amino acids. The germline V gene has CDR1 MNHEY and CDR2 SVGAGI. The junction had 2 bases not matched to a gene; V was cut back by 6 bases and J by 1 base. Clones were read by immunoSEQ multiplex PCR, and TCRdb kept only the in-frame ones, dropping some. The sample carries over 30,000 clones, around four fifths recorded once. This sample is part of a study of T cells in localized non-small cell lung cancer. Overall study findings and caveats: The greatest T cell clonality was found in uninvolved adjacent lung (higher than in tumor).

The source of this sequence is a male donor at least 60 years old with stage II squamous cell lung carcinoma. The chain joins TRBV6-5 to TRBJ1-1, with 7 bases matching TRBD1. Sequencing was performed on peripheral blood, taken before any cancer treatment. Written as DNA, the CDR3 is TGTGCCAGCAGGGCAGGGGGGAACACTGAAGCTTTCTTT. It is translated as CASRAGGNTEAFF.